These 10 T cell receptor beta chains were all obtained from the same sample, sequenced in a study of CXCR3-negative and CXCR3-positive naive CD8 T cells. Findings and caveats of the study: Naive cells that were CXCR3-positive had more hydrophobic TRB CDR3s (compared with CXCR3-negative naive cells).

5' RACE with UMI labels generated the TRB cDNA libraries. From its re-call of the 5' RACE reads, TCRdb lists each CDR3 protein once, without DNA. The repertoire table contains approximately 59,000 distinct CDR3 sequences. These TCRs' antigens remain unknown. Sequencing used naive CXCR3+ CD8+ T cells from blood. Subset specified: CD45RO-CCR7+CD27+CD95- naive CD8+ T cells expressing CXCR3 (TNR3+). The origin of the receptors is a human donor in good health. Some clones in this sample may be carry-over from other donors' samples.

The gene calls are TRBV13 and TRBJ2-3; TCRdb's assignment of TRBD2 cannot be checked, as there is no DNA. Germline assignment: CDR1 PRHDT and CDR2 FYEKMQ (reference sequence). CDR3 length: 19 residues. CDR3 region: CASSSNLAGDPRSTDTQYF.

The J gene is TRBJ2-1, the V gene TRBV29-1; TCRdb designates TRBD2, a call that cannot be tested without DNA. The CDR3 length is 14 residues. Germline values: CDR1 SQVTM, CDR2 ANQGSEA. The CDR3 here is CSVGGLAVYNEQFF.

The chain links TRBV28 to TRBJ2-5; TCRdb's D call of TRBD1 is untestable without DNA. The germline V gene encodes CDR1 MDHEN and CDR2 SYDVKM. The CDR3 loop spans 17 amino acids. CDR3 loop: CASSVWTRGALGETQYF.

CDR3 protein: CASSYLGTGNEQFF. The chain recombines TRBV6-6 with TRBJ2-1; with no DNA, the TCRdb D assignment of TRBD1 cannot be verified. This CDR3 contains 14 residues. CDR1 and CDR2 (germline): MNHNY, SVGAGI (reference sequence).

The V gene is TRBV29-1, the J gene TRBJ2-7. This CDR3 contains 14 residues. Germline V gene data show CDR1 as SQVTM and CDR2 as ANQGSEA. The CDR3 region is CSVEADTEFYEQYF.

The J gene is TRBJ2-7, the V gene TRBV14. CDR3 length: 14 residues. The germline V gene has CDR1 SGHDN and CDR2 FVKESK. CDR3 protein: CASSQVRDSYEQYF.

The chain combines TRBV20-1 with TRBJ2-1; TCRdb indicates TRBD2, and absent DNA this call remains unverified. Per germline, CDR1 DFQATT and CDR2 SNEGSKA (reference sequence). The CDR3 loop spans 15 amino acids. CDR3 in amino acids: CGARVPRGGNNEQFF.

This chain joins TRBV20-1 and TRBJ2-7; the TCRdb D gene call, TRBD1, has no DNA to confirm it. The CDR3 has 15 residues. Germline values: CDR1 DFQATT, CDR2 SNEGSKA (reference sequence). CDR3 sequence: CSARSIDRWGYEQYF.

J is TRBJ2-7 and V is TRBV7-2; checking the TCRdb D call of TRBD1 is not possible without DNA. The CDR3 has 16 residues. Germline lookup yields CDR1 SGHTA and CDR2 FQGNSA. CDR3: CASSSPGQGANYEQYF. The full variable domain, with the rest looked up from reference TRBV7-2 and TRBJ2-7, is GAGVSQSPSNKVTEKGKDVELRCDPISGHTALYWYRQSLGQGLEFLIYFQGNSAPDKSGLPSDRFSAERTGGSVSTLTIQRTQQEDSAVYLCASSSPGQGANYEQYFGPGTRLTVT.

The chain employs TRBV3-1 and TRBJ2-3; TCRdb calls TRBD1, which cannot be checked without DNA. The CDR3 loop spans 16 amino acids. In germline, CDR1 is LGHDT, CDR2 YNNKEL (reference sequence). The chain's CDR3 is CASSQDWGTFTDTQYF.